This passage covers 12 T cell receptor beta chains from one sample sequenced in a study of regulatory T cells in long-lasting Graves disease. Arm-PCR of CDR3 regions and iRepertoire HTBI primers were the basis on which TCR beta libraries were built. Each CDR3 protein gets one entry after TCRdb re-called the multiplex PCR reads with MiXCR. Here the sample spans 540,000 or so distinct CDR3 sequences, roughly 13% being singletons. The time point here: newly diagnosed GD, antithyroid drugs for less than 3 months. Extracted PBMC RNA gave rise to the TCR library. These sequences were also reported in another study, on T cells in Graves' hyperthyroidism and ophthalmopathy.

The source material was peripheral blood mononuclear cells (PBMCs), sampled at new diagnosis, from a patient treated with antithyroid drugs. The receptors were sampled from a young man with Graves disease.

This clonotype has ten or more counts. The chain has TRBV30 and TRBJ2-3, with D uncertain. Trimming took 1 base from V and 4 from J, leaving 9 bases between them. CDR3 length: 13 residues. CDR1 and CDR2 (germline): GTSNPN, SVGIG (reference sequence). The CDR3 loop is CAWSGSIPDTQYF. For the CDR3, the DNA is TGTGCCTGGAGTGGATCCATCCCAGATACGCAGTATTTT. Full variable domain (remainder filled in from reference TRBV30 and TRBJ2-3): SQTIHQWPATLVQPVGSPLSLECTVEGTSNPNLYWYRQAAGRGLQLLFYSVGIGQISSEVPQNLSASRPQDRQFILSSKKLLLSDSGFYLCAWSGSIPDTQYFGPGTRLTVL.

This clonotype was recorded a few times. In this CDR3 the conserved last residue, phenylalanine or tryptophan, is missing, so a read error is likely. The genes are TRBV6-4 and TRBJ1-1; possible D gene TRBD1, 5 bases. CDR1 is MRHNA and CDR2 is SNTAGT in the germline V gene. V was pared by 1 base and J by 4 bases, with 10 bases between. The CDR3 runs 14 residues. CDR3 DNA sequence: TGTGCCAGCAGTGACTTGCCCGGGGGCACTGAAGCTTTCCTT. Its translation: CASSDLPGGTEAFL.

This clonotype was seen repeatedly, ten times or more. The chain uses TRBV24-1 and TRBJ2-5, with 7 bases aligning to TRBD1. CDR1 is KGHDR and CDR2 is SFDVKD in the germline V gene. The J segment lost 5 bases and the V segment lost 9 bases, leaving 8 bases of the junction unmatched. There are 13 residues in the CDR3. The CDR3 region has the DNA TGTGCCACCGCCCTGACAGGGCTGGAGACCCAGTACTTC. This gives the protein CATALTGLETQYF.

A few counts support this clonotype. The V gene is TRBV7-9, the J gene TRBJ2-7; 12 positions match TRBD2. The germline V gene encodes CDR1 SEHNR and CDR2 FQNEAQ (reference sequence). Trimming took 3 bases from V and 3 from J; bases not matched to a gene: 3. The CDR3 spans 15 residues. The CDR3 loop reads CASSFRLAGVYEQYF. The CDR3 region has the DNA TGTGCCAGCAGCTTCCGACTAGCGGGAGTCTACGAGCAGTACTTC.

The chain links TRBV7-9 to TRBJ2-1; TRBD2 agrees at 13 bases. Germline loops: CDR1 SEHNR, CDR2 FQNEAQ (reference sequence). Unmatched junction bases numbered 4, after V lost 5 bases and J lost 6 bases. The CDR3 contains 15 residues. CDR3 nucleotide sequence: TGTGCCAGCAGCGTACTAGCGGGAGGGCCCAATGAGCAGTTCTTC. Protein: CASSVLAGGPNEQFF.

This clonotype was seen many times. The CDR3 reads CASSFMGPNQPQHF. CDR3 coding DNA: TGTGCCAGCAGTTTTATGGGTCCCAATCAGCCCCAGCATTTT. This chain links TRBV27 with TRBJ1-5; D is ambiguous. The CDR3 is made up of 14 amino acids. Germline CDR1 MNHEY, CDR2 SMNVEV (reference sequence). Trimming cost V 3 bases and J 3 bases, with 9 bases left between them.

This clonotype showed up many times. This rearrangement joins TRBV11-1 to TRBJ2-7; D ambiguous. Per germline, CDR1 SGHAT and CDR2 FQDESV (reference sequence). The CDR3 has 14 residues. Trimming left V 3 bases short and J 3 bases short, with 12 bases between. The CDR3: CASSLTHGRYEQYF. CDR3 nucleotide sequence: TGTGCCAGCAGCTTGACTCACGGACGCTACGAGCAGTACTTC.

This rearrangement joins TRBV28 to TRBJ2-5, with TRBD2 as a possible D gene (7 bases). The V and J ends lost 7 bases and 7 bases respectively, with 25 bases between them. The length of the CDR3 is 16 residues. Per the germline V gene, CDR1 is MDHEN and CDR2 is SYDVKM. Written as DNA, the CDR3 is TGTGCCAGCACTAATTATGGGGGGGGCCCCGGAGGGACCCAGTACTTC. Translated, it gives CASTNYGGGPGGTQYF.

This clonotype was detected ten times or more. The CDR3 sequence is CASSEEGSLEQYF. The CDR3 DNA reads TGTGCCAGCAGTGAAGAGGGCAGTCTCGAGCAGTACTTC. The rearrangement links TRBV25-1 to TRBJ2-7; TRBD2 might be the D (5 bases). Trimming left V 2 bases short and J 6 bases short, with 11 bases between. The CDR3 length is 13 residues. From germline, CDR1 is MGHDK and CDR2 SYGVNS.

Ten or more counts support this clonotype. CDR3 region: CASSSERDDYGEQFF. The CDR3 DNA reads TGTGCCAGCAGCTCCGAGCGGGACGACTACGGTGAGCAGTTCTTC. The rearrangement links TRBV13 to TRBJ2-1, with 7 bases fitting TRBD2. Trimming took 4 bases from V and 9 from J; bases not matched to a gene: 12. The germline V gene encodes CDR1 PRHDT and CDR2 FYEKMQ (reference sequence). CDR3 size: 15 residues. Full variable domain (missing parts from reference TRBV13 and TRBJ2-1): AAGVIQSPRHLIKEKRETATLKCYPIPRHDTVYWYQQGPGQDPQFLISFYEKMQSDKGSIPDRFSAQQFSDYHSELNMSSLELGDSALYFCASSSERDDYGEQFFGPGTRLTVL.

This clonotype appeared a few times. The CDR3 region is CASSLVQARTGELFF. In DNA, the CDR3 is TGTGCCAGCAGCTTGGTCCAGGCGAGGACCGGGGAGCTGTTTTTT. The rearrangement links TRBV5-5 to TRBJ2-2, with D unclear. The germline V gene encodes CDR1 SGHKS and CDR2 YYEKEE (reference sequence). V shed 0 bases and J shed 5 bases, with 11 bases lying between them. The CDR3 is 15 amino acids. Variable domain in full (rest from reference TRBV5-5 and TRBJ2-2): DAGVTQSPTHLIKTRGQQVTLRCSPISGHKSVSWYQQVLGQGPQFIFQYYEKEERGRGNFPDRFSARQFPNYSSELNVNALLLGDSALYLCASSLVQARTGELFFGEGSRLTVL.

There are many counts of this clonotype. The V gene is TRBV19, the J gene TRBJ1-1, with D possibly TRBD1 on 5 matching bases. Trimming shortened V by 9 bases and J by 2 bases, and 13 bases separated the two germline ends. The CDR3 loop spans 13 amino acids. In germline, CDR1 is LNHDA, CDR2 SQIVND (reference sequence). CDR3 amino acids: CASRDSQNTEAFF. The DNA for the CDR3 is TGTGCCAGCAGAGACAGCCAAAACACTGAAGCTTTCTTT.